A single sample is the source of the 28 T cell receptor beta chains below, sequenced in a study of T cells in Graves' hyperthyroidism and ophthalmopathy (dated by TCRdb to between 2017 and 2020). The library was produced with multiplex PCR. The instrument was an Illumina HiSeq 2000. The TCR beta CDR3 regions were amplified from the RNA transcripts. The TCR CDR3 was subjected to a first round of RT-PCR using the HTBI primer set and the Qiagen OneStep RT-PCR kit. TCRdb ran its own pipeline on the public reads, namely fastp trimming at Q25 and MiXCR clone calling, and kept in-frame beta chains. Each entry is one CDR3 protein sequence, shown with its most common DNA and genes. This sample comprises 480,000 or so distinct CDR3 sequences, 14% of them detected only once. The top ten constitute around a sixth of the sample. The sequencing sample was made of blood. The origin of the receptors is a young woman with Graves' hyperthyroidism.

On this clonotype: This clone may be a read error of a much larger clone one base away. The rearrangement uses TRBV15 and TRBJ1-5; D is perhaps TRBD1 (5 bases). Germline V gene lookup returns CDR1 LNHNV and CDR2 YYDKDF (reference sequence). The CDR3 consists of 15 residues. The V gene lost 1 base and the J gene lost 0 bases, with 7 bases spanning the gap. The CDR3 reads CATSRGGDSNQPQHF. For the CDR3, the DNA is TGTGCCACCAGCAGAGGGGGGGATAGCAATCAGCCCCAGCATTTT.

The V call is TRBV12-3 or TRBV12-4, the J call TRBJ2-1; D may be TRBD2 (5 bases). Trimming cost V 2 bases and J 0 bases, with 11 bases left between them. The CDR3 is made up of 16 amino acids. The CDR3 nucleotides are TGTGCCAGCAGTTTAAGCTTGAGGGTCTCCTACAATGAGCAGTTCTTC. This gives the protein CASSLSLRVSYNEQFF.

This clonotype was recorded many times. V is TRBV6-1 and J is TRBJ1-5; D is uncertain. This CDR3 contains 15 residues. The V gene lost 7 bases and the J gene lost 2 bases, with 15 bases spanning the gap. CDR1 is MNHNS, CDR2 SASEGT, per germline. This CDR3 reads CASKGMSMGNQPQHF. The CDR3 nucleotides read TGTGCCAGCAAAGGGATGAGTATGGGCAATCAGCCCCAGCATTTT.

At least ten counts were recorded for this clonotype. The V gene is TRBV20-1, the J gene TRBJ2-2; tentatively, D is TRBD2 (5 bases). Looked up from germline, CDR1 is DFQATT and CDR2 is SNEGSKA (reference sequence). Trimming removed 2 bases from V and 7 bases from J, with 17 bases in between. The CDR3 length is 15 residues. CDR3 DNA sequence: TGCAGTGCTAGAACGCAGGTCGACGGGATCGGGGAGCTGTTTTTT. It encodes CSARTQVDGIGELFF.

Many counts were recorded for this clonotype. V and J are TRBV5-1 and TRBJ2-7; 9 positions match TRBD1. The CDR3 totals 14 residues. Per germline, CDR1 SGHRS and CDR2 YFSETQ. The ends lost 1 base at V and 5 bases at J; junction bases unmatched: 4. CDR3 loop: CASSLWDRVNEQYF. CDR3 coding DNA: TGCGCCAGCAGCTTGTGGGACAGGGTGAACGAGCAGTACTTC.

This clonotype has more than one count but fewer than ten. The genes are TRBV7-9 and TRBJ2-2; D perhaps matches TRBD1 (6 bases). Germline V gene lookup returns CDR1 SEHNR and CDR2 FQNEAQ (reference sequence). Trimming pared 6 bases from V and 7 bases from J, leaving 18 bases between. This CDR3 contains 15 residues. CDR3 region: CASRATGSSGGELFF. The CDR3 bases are TGTGCCAGCAGAGCAACAGGGAGTTCCGGCGGGGAGCTGTTTTTT.

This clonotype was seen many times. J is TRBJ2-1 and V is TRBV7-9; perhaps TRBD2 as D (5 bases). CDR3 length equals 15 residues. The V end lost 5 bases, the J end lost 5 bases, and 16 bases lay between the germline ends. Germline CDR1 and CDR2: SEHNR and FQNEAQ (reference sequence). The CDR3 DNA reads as TGTGCCAGCAGCCCTCCCGAGCGGAGAGACAATGAGCAGTTCTTC. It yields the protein CASSPPERRDNEQFF.

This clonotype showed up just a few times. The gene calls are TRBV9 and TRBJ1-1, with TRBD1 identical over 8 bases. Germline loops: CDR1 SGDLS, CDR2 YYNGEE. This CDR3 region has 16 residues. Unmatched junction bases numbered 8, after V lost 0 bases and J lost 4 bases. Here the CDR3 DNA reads TGTGCCAGCAGCGTAGGGACAGGGTTAGGAGTCACTGAAGCTTTCTTT. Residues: CASSVGTGLGVTEAFF.

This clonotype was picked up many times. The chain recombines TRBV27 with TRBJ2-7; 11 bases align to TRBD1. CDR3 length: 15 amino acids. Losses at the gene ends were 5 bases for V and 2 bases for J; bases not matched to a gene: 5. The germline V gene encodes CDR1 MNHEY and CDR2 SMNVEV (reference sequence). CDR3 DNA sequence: TGTGCCAGCAGTCCGCGGACAGGGGGCGCCTACGAGCAGTACTTC. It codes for CASSPRTGGAYEQYF.

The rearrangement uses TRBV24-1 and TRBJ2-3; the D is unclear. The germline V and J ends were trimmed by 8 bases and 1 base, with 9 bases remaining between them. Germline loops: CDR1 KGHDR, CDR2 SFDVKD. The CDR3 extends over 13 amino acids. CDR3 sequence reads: CATNRVGTDTQYF. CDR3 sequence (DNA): TGTGCCACCAATAGGGTGGGCACAGATACGCAGTATTTT.

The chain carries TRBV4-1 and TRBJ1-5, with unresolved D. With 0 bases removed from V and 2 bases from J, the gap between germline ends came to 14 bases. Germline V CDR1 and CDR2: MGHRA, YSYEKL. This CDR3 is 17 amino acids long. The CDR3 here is CASSQERVGAGNQPQHF. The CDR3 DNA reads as TGCGCCAGCAGCCAAGAGAGGGTGGGCGCGGGCAATCAGCCCCAGCATTTT.

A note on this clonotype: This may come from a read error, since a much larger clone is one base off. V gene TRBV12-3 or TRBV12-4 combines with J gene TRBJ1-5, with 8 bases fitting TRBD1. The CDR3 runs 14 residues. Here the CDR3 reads CAGSPGQGHQPQHF. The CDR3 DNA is TGTGCCGGCAGTCCCGGACAGGGTCATCAGCCCCAGCATTTT.

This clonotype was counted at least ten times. CDR3 in DNA: TGTGCCAGCAGTTCACAGGGGGGAAACTATGGCTACACCTTC. Translation: CASSSQGGNYGYTF. The chain recombines TRBV11-2 with TRBJ1-2; 8 bases match TRBD1. The CDR3 contains 14 residues. Germline V gene data show CDR1 as SGHAT and CDR2 as FQNNGV. J gave up 2 bases and V 6 bases, and 5 bases lay outside the gene matches.

DNA of the CDR3: TGTGCCAGCAGCCCCCGGGGGGCGGCGGTTCTCACCGGGGAGCTGTTTTTT. Translating it yields CASSPRGAAVLTGELFF. The J gene is TRBJ2-2, the V gene TRBV7-6, with D possibly matching TRBD2 (7 bases). The germline V and J ends were trimmed by 5 bases and 4 bases, with 20 bases remaining between them. CDR1 is SGHVS and CDR2 is FNYEAQ in the germline V gene. The CDR3 runs to 17 residues.

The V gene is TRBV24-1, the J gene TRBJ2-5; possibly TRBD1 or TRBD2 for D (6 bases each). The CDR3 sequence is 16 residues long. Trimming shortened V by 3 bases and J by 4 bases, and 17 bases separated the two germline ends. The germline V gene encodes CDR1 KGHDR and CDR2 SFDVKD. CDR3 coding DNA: TGTGCCACCAGTGATCGAGGGGGGTCCGTCAGAGAGACCCAGTACTTC. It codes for CATSDRGGSVRETQYF.

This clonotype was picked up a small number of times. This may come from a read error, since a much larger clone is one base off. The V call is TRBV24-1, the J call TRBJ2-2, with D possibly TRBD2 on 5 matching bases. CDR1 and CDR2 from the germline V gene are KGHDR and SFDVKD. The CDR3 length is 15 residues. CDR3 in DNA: TGTGCCACCAGTGATTACAGACAAAACACCGGGGAGCTGGTTTTT. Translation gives CATSDYRQNTGELVF.

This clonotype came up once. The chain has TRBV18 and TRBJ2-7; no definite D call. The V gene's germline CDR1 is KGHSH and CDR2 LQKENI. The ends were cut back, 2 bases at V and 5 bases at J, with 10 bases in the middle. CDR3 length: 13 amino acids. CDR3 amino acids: CASSPGAGDEQYF. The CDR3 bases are TGTGCCAGCTCACCAGGAGCTGGAGACGAGCAGTACTTC.

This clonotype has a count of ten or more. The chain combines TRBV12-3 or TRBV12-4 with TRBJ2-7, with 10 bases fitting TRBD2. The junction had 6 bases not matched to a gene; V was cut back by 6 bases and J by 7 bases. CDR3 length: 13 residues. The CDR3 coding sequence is TGTGCCAGCAGACCTAGCGGGAGCAGGGAGCAGTACTTC. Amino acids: CASRPSGSREQYF.

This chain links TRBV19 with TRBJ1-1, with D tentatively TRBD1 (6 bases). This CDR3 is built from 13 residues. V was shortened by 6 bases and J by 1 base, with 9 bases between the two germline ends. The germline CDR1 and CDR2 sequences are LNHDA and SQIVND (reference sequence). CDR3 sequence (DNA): TGTGCCAGTAGGGACAGACAGAACACTGAAGCTTTCTTT. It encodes CASRDRQNTEAFF.

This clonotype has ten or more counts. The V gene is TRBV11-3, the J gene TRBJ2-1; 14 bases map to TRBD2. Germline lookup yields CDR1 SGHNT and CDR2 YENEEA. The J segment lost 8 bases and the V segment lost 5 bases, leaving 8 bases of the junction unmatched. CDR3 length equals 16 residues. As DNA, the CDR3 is TGTGCCAGCAGCCTAGGGACTAGCGGGAGAACGGATGAGCAGTTCTTC. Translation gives CASSLGTSGRTDEQFF.

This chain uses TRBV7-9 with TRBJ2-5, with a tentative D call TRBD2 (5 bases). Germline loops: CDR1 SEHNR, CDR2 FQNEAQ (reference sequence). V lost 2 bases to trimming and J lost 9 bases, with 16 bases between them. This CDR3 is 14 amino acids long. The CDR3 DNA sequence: TGTGCCAGCAGCTTATATCTCCTCAAGAGGGCCCAGTACTTC. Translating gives CASSLYLLKRAQYF.

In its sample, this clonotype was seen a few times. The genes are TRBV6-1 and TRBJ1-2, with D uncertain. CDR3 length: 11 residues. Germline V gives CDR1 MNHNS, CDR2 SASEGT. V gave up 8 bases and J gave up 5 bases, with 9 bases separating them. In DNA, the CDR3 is TGTGCCAGCCGGGCAGAGTATGGCTACACCTTC. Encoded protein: CASRAEYGYTF.

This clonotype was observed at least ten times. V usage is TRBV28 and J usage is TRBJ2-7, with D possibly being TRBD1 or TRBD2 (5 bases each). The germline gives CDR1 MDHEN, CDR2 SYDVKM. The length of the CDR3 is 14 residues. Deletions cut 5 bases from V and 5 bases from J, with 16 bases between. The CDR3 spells CASSPTGRTHEQYF. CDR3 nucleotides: TGTGCCAGCAGTCCAACGGGACGAACCCACGAGCAGTACTTC.

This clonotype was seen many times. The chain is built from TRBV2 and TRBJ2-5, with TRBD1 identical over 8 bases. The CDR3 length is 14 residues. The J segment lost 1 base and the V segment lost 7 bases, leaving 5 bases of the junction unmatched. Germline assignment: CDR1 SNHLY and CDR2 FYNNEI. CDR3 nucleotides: TGTGCCAGCACCCGGGACAGGAGCCAAGAGACCCAGTACTTC. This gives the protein CASTRDRSQETQYF.

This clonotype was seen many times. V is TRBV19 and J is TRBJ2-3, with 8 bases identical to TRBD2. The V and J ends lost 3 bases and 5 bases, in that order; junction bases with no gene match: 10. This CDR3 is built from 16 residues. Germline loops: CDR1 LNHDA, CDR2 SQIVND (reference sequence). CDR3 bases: TGTGCCAGTAGTATTAGGTCGGGCGGGAGGAAAGATACGCAGTATTTT. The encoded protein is CASSIRSGGRKDTQYF.

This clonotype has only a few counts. The CDR3 protein is CASSVLAGGANEQFF. CDR3 bases: TGTGCCAGCAGTGTACTAGCGGGAGGGGCAAATGAGCAGTTCTTC. This chain uses TRBV6-1 with TRBJ2-1, with 13 nucleotides matching TRBD2. V lost 4 bases, J lost 7 bases, and 4 bases stayed unmatched. Germline assignment: CDR1 MNHNS and CDR2 SASEGT. This CDR3 comprises 15 residues.

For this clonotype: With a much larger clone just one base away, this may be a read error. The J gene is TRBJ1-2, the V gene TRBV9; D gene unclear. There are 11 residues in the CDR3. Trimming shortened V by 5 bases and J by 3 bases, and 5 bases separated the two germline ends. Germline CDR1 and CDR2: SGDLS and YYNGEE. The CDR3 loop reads CASRADYGYTF. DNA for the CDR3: TGTGCCAGCAGGGCGGACTATGGCTACACCTTC.

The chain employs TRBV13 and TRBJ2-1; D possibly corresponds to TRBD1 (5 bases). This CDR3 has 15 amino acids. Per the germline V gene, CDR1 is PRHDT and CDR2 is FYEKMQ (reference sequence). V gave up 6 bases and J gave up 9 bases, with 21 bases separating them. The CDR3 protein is CASRITAWGAVEQFF. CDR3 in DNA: TGTGCCAGCAGAATCACAGCTTGGGGCGCGGTTGAGCAGTTCTTC.